This is a list of T cell receptor beta chains from one sample in a study of blood T cell repertoires in COVID-19. Using immunoSEQ multiplex PCR, the repertoire was profiled, and TCRdb retains in-frame clones only, with some absent. Counted here are about 200,000 clones, 89% occurring once; the ten biggest clones make up about 6%. Sequencing was performed on peripheral blood. These receptors came from a man aged 60-69 years who had recovered from COVID-19. Both conserved end residues are part of each CDR3. Fields, in order: CDR3 length, clone size, D gene, J gene, V gene, CDR3 DNA, CDR3 protein. D genes are given only for firm matches. Size tells how often a clone was seen (once, few, many) or the class of an expanded clone, and some rows leave it out.

len: 11
abundance: NA
d_gene: NA
j_gene: TRBJ1-1
v_gene: TRBV7-9
CDR3nt: TGTGCCAGCAAAGGGGGAGGGAAAGCTTTCTTT
CDR3aa: CASKGGGKAFF

len: 14
abundance: NA
d_gene: NA
j_gene: TRBJ1-2
v_gene: TRBV28
CDR3nt: TGTGCCAGCAGCCTTGGGAGGGGGAAAGGCGGCTACACCTTC
CDR3aa: CASSLGRGKGGYTF

len: 15
abundance: NA
d_gene: TRBD1
j_gene: TRBJ1-1
v_gene: TRBV5-1
CDR3nt: TGCGCCAGCAGCCCTATCGCAGGGGGCTACACTGAAGCTTTCTTT
CDR3aa: CASSPIAGGYTEAFF

len: 15
abundance: NA
d_gene: NA
j_gene: TRBJ1-1
v_gene: TRBV15
CDR3nt: TGTGCCACCAGCAGAGATCAGGGGAAGAACACTGAAGCTTTCTTT
CDR3aa: CATSRDQGKNTEAFF

len: 14
abundance: NA
d_gene: NA
j_gene: TRBJ2-7
v_gene: TRBV18
CDR3nt: TGTGCCAGCTCACCCTCGACAGGACCCTACGAGCAGTACTTC
CDR3aa: CASSPSTGPYEQYF

len: 14
abundance: NA
d_gene: NA
j_gene: TRBJ2-3
v_gene: TRBV7-6
CDR3nt: TGTGCCAGCAGTCCCGGGACCAGGGGAGATACGCAGTATTTT
CDR3aa: CASSPGTRGDTQYF

len: 15
abundance: NA
d_gene: NA
j_gene: TRBJ1-5
v_gene: TRBV9
CDR3nt: TGTGCCAGCAGCGTAGGACAGTCTTTTAATCAGCCCCAGCATTTT
CDR3aa: CASSVGQSFNQPQHF

len: 12
abundance: NA
d_gene: NA
j_gene: TRBJ1-5
v_gene: TRBV19
CDR3nt: TGTGCCAGTAGTATCTTGTATCAGCCCCAGCATTTT
CDR3aa: CASSILYQPQHF

len: 13
abundance: NA
d_gene: TRBD1
j_gene: TRBJ2-7
v_gene: TRBV28
CDR3nt: TGTGCCAGTAGGACAGGAATGATCTACGAGCAGTACTTC
CDR3aa: CASRTGMIYEQYF

len: 18
abundance: NA
d_gene: NA
j_gene: TRBJ2-1
v_gene: TRBV10-3
CDR3nt: TGTGCCATCAGTGAGTCGAATCGGGCGGGGAGGTCACTTAATGAGCAGTTCTTC
CDR3aa: CAISESNRAGRSLNEQFF

len: 17
abundance: NA
d_gene: NA
j_gene: TRBJ2-7
v_gene: TRBV21-1
CDR3nt: TGTGCCAGCAGCAAACCGGGACTAGCGGGATCAAACTACGAGCAGTACTTC
CDR3aa: CASSKPGLAGSNYEQYF

len: 13
abundance: NA
d_gene: NA
j_gene: TRBJ2-2
v_gene: TRBV18
CDR3nt: TGTGCCAGCTCACCGTCTAACACCGGGGAGCTGTTTTTT
CDR3aa: CASSPSNTGELFF

len: 15
abundance: NA
d_gene: NA
j_gene: TRBJ2-2
v_gene: TRBV7-2
CDR3nt: TGTGCCAGCAGCTTACGGGGGATGAACACCGGGGAGCTGTTTTTT
CDR3aa: CASSLRGMNTGELFF

len: 16
abundance: NA
d_gene: TRBD1
j_gene: TRBJ2-3
v_gene: TRBV3-1/TRBV3-2
CDR3nt: TGTGCCAGCAGATCTCACGGGACAGGACCCACAGATACGCAGTATTTT
CDR3aa: CASRSHGTGPTDTQYF

len: 15
abundance: NA
d_gene: NA
j_gene: TRBJ1-5
v_gene: TRBV6-5
CDR3nt: TGTGCCAGCAAGGACGCGGACAGATACAATCAGCCCCAGCATTTT
CDR3aa: CASKDADRYNQPQHF

len: 13
abundance: NA
d_gene: TRBD1
j_gene: TRBJ1-2
v_gene: TRBV19
CDR3nt: TGTGCCATCCGGACAGGGGGTTATATGGACTACACCTTC
CDR3aa: CAIRTGGYMDYTF

len: 14
abundance: NA
d_gene: TRBD1
j_gene: TRBJ1-2
v_gene: TRBV5-4
CDR3nt: TGTGCCAGCAGCTCGGGCGACAGGGTCTATGGCTACACCTTC
CDR3aa: CASSSGDRVYGYTF

len: 13
abundance: NA
d_gene: NA
j_gene: TRBJ2-1
v_gene: TRBV29-1
CDR3nt: TGCAGCGCCGGAAGAGGGGGCTACAATGAGCAGTTCTTC
CDR3aa: CSAGRGGYNEQFF

len: 15
abundance: NA
d_gene: TRBD2
j_gene: TRBJ2-7
v_gene: TRBV7-8
CDR3nt: TGTGCCAGCAGCTCATATAGCGGGAGGGGAAGCGAGCAGTACTTC
CDR3aa: CASSSYSGRGSEQYF

len: 14
abundance: NA
d_gene: NA
j_gene: TRBJ1-1
v_gene: TRBV5-4
CDR3nt: TGTGCCAGCAGCGGTAAGGGGTGGAACACTGAAGCTTTCTTT
CDR3aa: CASSGKGWNTEAFF

len: 12
abundance: NA
d_gene: TRBD1
j_gene: TRBJ2-1
v_gene: TRBV19
CDR3nt: TGTGCCAGTAGTCCCGGGGACAGGGAGCAGTTCTTC
CDR3aa: CASSPGDREQFF

len: 13
abundance: once
d_gene: NA
j_gene: TRBJ1-6
v_gene: TRBV7-3
CDR3nt: TGTGCCAGCAGCCAGGGCCCCCGGATAACCCTCCACTTT
CDR3aa: CASSQGPRITLHF

len: 12
abundance: NA
d_gene: NA
j_gene: TRBJ1-2
v_gene: TRBV19
CDR3nt: TGTGCCAGTAGTCTCCGGGGCTATGGCTACACCTTC
CDR3aa: CASSLRGYGYTF

len: 13
abundance: NA
d_gene: NA
j_gene: TRBJ2-2
v_gene: TRBV5-8
CDR3nt: TGTGCCAGCAGCTTGGACAGCACCGGGGAGCTGTTTTTT
CDR3aa: CASSLDSTGELFF

len: 16
abundance: NA
d_gene: TRBD1
j_gene: TRBJ1-2
v_gene: TRBV3-1/TRBV3-2
CDR3nt: TGTGCCAGCAGTATGGGACAGGGGGCGCCGGACTATGGCTACACCTTC
CDR3aa: CASSMGQGAPDYGYTF

len: 13
abundance: NA
d_gene: TRBD1
j_gene: TRBJ2-7
v_gene: TRBV4-1
CDR3nt: TGCGCCAGCAGCCAACGGACAGGGGGCGAGCAGTACTTC
CDR3aa: CASSQRTGGEQYF

len: 15
abundance: few
d_gene: TRBD1
j_gene: TRBJ1-5
v_gene: TRBV6-5
CDR3nt: TGTGCCAGCAGTCCCAGGGGACAGGGAGAACAGCCCCAGCATTTT
CDR3aa: CASSPRGQGEQPQHF

len: 16
abundance: few
d_gene: TRBD2
j_gene: TRBJ2-3
v_gene: TRBV9
CDR3nt: TGTGCCAGCAGCGTAGGGGCTAGCGGGGGGACAGATACGCAGTATTTT
CDR3aa: CASSVGASGGTDTQYF

len: 16
abundance: NA
d_gene: TRBD2
j_gene: TRBJ2-1
v_gene: TRBV4-2
CDR3nt: TGTGCCAGCAGCGCCCCCGGGACTAGCGGGACGGATGAGCAGTTCTTC
CDR3aa: CASSAPGTSGTDEQFF

len: 15
abundance: once
d_gene: NA
j_gene: TRBJ2-3
v_gene: TRBV20-1
CDR3nt: TGCAGTGCTAGTAGCGCGGTCGGAGCCACAGATACGCAGTATTTT
CDR3aa: CSASSAVGATDTQYF

len: 14
abundance: NA
d_gene: NA
j_gene: TRBJ2-3
v_gene: TRBV7-2
CDR3nt: TGTGCCGTACACGGGACTGTGCCCACAGATACGCAGTATTTT
CDR3aa: CAVHGTVPTDTQYF

len: 16
abundance: NA
d_gene: TRBD2
j_gene: TRBJ2-1
v_gene: TRBV28
CDR3nt: TGTGCCAGCAGTATCTCCGGGACTAGCGGGTACAATGAGCAGTTCTTC
CDR3aa: CASSISGTSGYNEQFF

len: 16
abundance: NA
d_gene: NA
j_gene: TRBJ2-7
v_gene: TRBV7-2
CDR3nt: TGTGCCAGCAGCTTAGAGGGAGCTACGACCTCCTACGAGCAGTACTTC
CDR3aa: CASSLEGATTSYEQYF

len: 15
abundance: NA
d_gene: NA
j_gene: TRBJ2-7
v_gene: TRBV7-3
CDR3nt: TGTGCCAGCAGCTTAACACCGTCCGGGTTGGGCGAGCAGTACTTC
CDR3aa: CASSLTPSGLGEQYF

len: 15
abundance: NA
d_gene: TRBD2
j_gene: TRBJ2-7
v_gene: TRBV5-6
CDR3nt: TGTGCCAGCAGTAGTCTAGCGGGAGCAGAGTACGAGCAGTACTTC
CDR3aa: CASSSLAGAEYEQYF

len: 17
abundance: NA
d_gene: TRBD1
j_gene: TRBJ1-2
v_gene: TRBV19
CDR3nt: TGTGCCAGTAGTGCTTCCGGGACAGGGACTTCCTACTATGGCTACACCTTC
CDR3aa: CASSASGTGTSYYGYTF

len: 17
abundance: once
d_gene: TRBD1
j_gene: TRBJ1-5
v_gene: TRBV19
CDR3nt: TGTGCCAGTAGTATAGGAACAGGGGGTCGGGGCAATCAGCCCCAGCATTTT
CDR3aa: CASSIGTGGRGNQPQHF

len: 14
abundance: NA
d_gene: TRBD2
j_gene: TRBJ2-3
v_gene: TRBV6-2/TRBV6-3
CDR3nt: TGTGCCAGCAGTCGGGGGGGGCCGATAGATACGCAGTATTTT
CDR3aa: CASSRGGPIDTQYF

len: 17
abundance: NA
d_gene: NA
j_gene: TRBJ2-2
v_gene: TRBV5-6
CDR3nt: TGTGCCAGCAGCTTGGAAAGGGTAAAGGGAGGCGCCGGGGAGCTGTTTTTT
CDR3aa: CASSLERVKGGAGELFF

len: 12
abundance: NA
d_gene: TRBD1
j_gene: TRBJ2-7
v_gene: TRBV28
CDR3nt: TGTGCCAGCAGTTCTGACAGGGACGAGCAGTACTTC
CDR3aa: CASSSDRDEQYF

len: 12
abundance: NA
d_gene: NA
j_gene: TRBJ1-6
v_gene: TRBV29-1
CDR3nt: TGCAGCGTCGGGACACCCAATTCACCCCTCCACTTT
CDR3aa: CSVGTPNSPLHF

len: 13
abundance: few
d_gene: NA
j_gene: TRBJ1-3
v_gene: TRBV7-2
CDR3nt: TGTGCCAGCAGCTTAGGACACGGAAACACCATATATTTT
CDR3aa: CASSLGHGNTIYF